This T cell receptor beta chain was captured in a study of vaccination effects on CD4 cells after COVID-19. Concerning this clone: No antigen is known for it.

Clones were read by immunoSEQ multiplex PCR, and TCRdb kept only the in-frame ones, dropping some. The sample carries tens of thousands of clones, about two thirds recorded once. The germline gives CDR1 LNHDA, CDR2 SQIVND (reference sequence). J gave up 4 bases and V 3 bases, and 5 bases lay outside the gene matches. The CDR3 runs 15 residues. The culture ran for nine to ten days, and then CD4+ T cells were isolated. This sequence joins TRBV19 and TRBJ2-3; 9 bases agree with TRBD2. The sequenced sample was CD4+ T cells from PBMCs cultured without peptide, obtained before COVID-19 vaccination. This clonotype was obtained from a human donor who had a prior SARS-CoV-2 infection. In DNA, the CDR3 is TGTGCCAGTAGTATTTTAGCGGGAGTGGCAGATACGCAGTATTTT. It specifies CASSILAGVADTQYF.